Shown below are 2 T cell receptor beta chains from a single sample sequenced in a study of T cell clonotyping in hematopoietic cell transplantation. TCRdb keeps only in-frame clones here, not all; method: immunoSEQ multiplex PCR. This table holds 6,500 to 10,000 clones, roughly 66% found once. The sample consisted of peripheral blood mononuclear cells, taken 100 days after allogeneic stem cell transplant. These receptors were collected from a male patient between 55 and 70 years old who had an allogeneic stem cell transplant from an unrelated donor, so the T cells may come from the graft donor. Some clones in this sample may be carry-over from other donors' samples.

The genes are TRBV6-6 and TRBJ1-2; unclear D gene. Germline V CDR1 and CDR2: MNHNY, SVGAGI (reference sequence). The CDR3 spans 14 residues. Between the trimmed V and J ends, which lost 4 bases and 1 base, there was a span of 10 bases. The CDR3 DNA follows: TGTGCCAGCAGTTTTGACGTCCTTAACTATGGCTACACCTTC. It codes for CASSFDVLNYGYTF.

This rearrangement joins TRBV21-1 to TRBJ2-7; TRBD2 reflects the table's D call only, with no check against the DNA. TRBV21-1 is classified as a pseudogene. The CDR3 loop spans 20 amino acids. In DNA form, the CDR3 reads TGTGCCAGCAGCACTCGCCCACTTCTAGCTCCCGGTTCGGCCTCCCACGAGCAGTACTTC. This encodes CASSTRPLLAPGSASHEQYF.